This T cell receptor beta chain was sequenced for a study of blood T cell repertoires in COVID-19 (dated by TCRdb to 2020 to 2021). A note on the overall study: Samples from collaborators originated in the United States, Italy and Spain and spanned both the acute and convalescent phases of COVID-19. Samples were obtained from the ongoing ImmuneRACE study (first 160 participants) and from some 1,200 subjects provided by 6 global collaborators. Where available, HLA class I and class II types were obtained from metadata supplied by the sample provider rather than from assay-based typing. The sample metadata nearly always contained a de-identified subject ID, COVID-19 status, age in years and sex. A freely available public database, intended as a resource for researchers studying the immune response to SARS-CoV-2, is where the repertoires were released. The dataset comprised deeply sampled blood TCRbeta repertoires from subjects exposed to, actively infected with, or recovered from COVID-19. The material from the prospective study consisted of cDNA or gDNA derived from T cells, B-cell-depleted T cells, or PBMCs.

The immunoSEQ Assay, a bias-controlled multiplex PCR, was used to amplify TCRbeta CDR3 regions from genomic DNA. The authors' analysis ran thus. The number of nucleated cells in each sample was estimated by amplification of reference gene primers within the assay. Sequence reads were collapsed and filtered to measure the absolute abundance of every unique TCRbeta CDR3 rearrangement. For each sample, productive Simpson clonality was calculated as the square root of Simpson's diversity index across productive rearrangements. TCRdb took over this immuneACCESS table, retaining in-frame rearrangements with V and J assigned. Such tables are incomplete; in checked studies, under half of the missing clones stem from an unresolved V gene, and the remainder is unexplained. Clone size and the V and J calls come from that table; the DNA yielded D and trimming. The sample table contains about 66,000 clones; only one count was recorded for about 80% of them. The leading ten clones occupy roughly 9.7% of the sample.

Study-wide conclusions, independent of this receptor: How much clinical and demographic metadata was included differed by source and by participant, and the metadata was provided uncurated.

Each collaborating institution followed its own protocols to collect whole blood in K2EDTA tubes. For TCRbeta analysis, collaborators shipped samples as frozen whole blood, isolated PBMCs, or DNA extracted from either of those sample types. Trimming accounts for 6 bases at V and 0 bases at J, while the number of junction bases matched to no gene is 8. The CDR3 holds 15 amino acids from the cysteine to the phenylalanine. CDR3 DNA is the only sequence kept; it has 45 bases, read in frame from the first base. The CDR1 and CDR2 encoded by the germline V gene are SGHRS and YFSETQ. Notes on this clone: What antigen it recognizes has not been identified. No quality values exist for individual bases; no much larger clone is one base distant.

The sample consisted of peripheral blood. This sequence originates from a human donor in a cohort sampled during active COVID-19. The sequence is built from TRBV5-1 and TRBJ1-1; TRBD1 aligns with 7 central bases. This receptor has the CDR3 CASTLDRVMNTEAFF. The DNA sequence follows: TGCGCCAGCACACTCGACAGGGTTATGAACACTGAAGCTTTCTTT.